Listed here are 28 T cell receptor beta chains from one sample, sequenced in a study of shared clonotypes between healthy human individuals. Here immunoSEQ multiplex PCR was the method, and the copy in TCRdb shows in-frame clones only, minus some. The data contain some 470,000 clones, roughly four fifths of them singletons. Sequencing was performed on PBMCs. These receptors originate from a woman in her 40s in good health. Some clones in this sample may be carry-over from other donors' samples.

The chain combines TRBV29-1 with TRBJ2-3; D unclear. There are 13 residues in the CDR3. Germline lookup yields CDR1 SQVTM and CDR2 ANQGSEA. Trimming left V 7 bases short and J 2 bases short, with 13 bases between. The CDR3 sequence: CSADEAITDTQYF. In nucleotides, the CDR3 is TGCAGCGCCGATGAGGCTATCACAGATACGCAGTATTTT.

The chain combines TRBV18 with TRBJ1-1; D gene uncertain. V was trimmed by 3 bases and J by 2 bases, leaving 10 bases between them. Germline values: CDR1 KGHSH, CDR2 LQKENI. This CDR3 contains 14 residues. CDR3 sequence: CASSPTVSNTEAFF. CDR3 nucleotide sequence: TGTGCCAGCTCACCTACCGTATCAAACACTGAAGCTTTCTTT.

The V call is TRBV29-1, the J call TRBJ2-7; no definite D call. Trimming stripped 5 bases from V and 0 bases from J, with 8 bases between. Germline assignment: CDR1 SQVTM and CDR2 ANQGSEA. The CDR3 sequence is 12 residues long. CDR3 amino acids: CSVLTGSYEQYF. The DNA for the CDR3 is TGCAGCGTTTTGACGGGCTCCTACGAGCAGTACTTC.

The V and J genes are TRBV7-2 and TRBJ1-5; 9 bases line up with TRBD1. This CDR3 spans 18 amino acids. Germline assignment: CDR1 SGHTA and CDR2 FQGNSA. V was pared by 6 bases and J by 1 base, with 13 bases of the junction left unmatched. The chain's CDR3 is CASSPTGGYRSSNQPQHF. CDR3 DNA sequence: TGTGCCAGCAGTCCTACAGGGGGCTACAGGTCGAGCAATCAGCCCCAGCATTTT. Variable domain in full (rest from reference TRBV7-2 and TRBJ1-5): GAGVSQSPSNKVTEKGKDVELRCDPISGHTALYWYRQSLGQGLEFLIYFQGNSAPDKSGLPSDRFSAERTGGSVSTLTIQRTQQEDSAVYLCASSPTGGYRSSNQPQHFGDGTRLSIL.

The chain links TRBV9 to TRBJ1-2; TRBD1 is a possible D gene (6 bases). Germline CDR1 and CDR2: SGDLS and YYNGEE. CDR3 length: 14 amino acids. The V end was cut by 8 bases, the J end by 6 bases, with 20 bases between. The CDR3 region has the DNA TGTGCCAGTCGACCTTACAGGGCGGCCGATGGCTACACCTTC. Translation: CASRPYRAADGYTF.

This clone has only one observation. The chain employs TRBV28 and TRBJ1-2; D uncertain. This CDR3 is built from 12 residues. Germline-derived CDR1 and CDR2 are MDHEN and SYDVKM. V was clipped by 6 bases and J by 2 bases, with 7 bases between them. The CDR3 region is CASRVGNYGYTF. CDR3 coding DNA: TGTGCCAGCAGGGTCGGGAACTATGGCTACACCTTC.

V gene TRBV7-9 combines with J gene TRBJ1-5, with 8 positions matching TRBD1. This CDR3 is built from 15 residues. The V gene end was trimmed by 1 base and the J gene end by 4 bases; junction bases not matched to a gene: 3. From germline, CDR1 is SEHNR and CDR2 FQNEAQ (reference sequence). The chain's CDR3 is CASSLETGGNQPQHF. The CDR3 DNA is TGTGCCAGCAGCTTAGAAACAGGGGGTAATCAGCCCCAGCATTTT.

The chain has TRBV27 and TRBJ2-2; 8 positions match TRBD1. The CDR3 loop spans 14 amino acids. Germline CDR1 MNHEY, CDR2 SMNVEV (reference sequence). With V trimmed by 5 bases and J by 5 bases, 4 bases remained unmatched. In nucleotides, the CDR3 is TGTGCCAGCAGTGCGGACAGGGAAACCGGGGAGCTGTTTTTT. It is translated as CASSADRETGELFF.

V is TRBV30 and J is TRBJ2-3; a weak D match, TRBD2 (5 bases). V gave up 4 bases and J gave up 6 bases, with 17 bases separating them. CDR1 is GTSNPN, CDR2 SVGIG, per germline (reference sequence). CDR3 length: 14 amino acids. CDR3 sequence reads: CAWNPTTIGDTQYF. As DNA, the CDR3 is TGTGCCTGGAACCCCACGACTATTGGTGATACGCAGTATTTT.

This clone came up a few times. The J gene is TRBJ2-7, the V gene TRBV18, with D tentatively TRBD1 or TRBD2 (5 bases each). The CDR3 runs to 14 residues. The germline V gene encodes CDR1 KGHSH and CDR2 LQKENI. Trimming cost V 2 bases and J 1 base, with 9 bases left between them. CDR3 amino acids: CASSPFRESYEQYF. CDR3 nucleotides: TGTGCCAGCTCACCATTCAGGGAGTCCTACGAGCAGTACTTC.

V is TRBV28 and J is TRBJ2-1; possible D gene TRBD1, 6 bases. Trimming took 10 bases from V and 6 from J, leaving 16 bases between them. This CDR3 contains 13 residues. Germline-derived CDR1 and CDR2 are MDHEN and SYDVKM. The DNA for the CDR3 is TGTGCCACCTACAGGGTGTTAAGCAATGAGCAGTTCTTC. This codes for CATYRVLSNEQFF.

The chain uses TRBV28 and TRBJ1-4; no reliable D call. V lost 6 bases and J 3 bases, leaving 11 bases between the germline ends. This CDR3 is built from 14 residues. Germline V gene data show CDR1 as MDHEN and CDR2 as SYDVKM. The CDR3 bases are TGTGCCAGCAGGACGCACCGGGCTAATGAAAAACTGTTTTTT. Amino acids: CASRTHRANEKLFF.

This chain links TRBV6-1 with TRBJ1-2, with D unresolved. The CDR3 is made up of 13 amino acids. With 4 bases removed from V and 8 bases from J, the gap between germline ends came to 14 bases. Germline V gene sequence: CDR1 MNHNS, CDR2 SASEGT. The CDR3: CASSAVNSYGYTF. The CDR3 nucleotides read TGTGCCAGCAGTGCAGTGAACAGTTACGGCTACACCTTC.

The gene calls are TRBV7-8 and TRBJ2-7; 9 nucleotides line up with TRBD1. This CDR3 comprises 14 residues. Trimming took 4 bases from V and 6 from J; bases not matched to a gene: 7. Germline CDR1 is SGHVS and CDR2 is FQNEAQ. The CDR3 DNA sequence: TGTGCCAGCAGCTCCGAGACAGGGGGTAGCGAGCAGTACTTC. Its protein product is CASSSETGGSEQYF.

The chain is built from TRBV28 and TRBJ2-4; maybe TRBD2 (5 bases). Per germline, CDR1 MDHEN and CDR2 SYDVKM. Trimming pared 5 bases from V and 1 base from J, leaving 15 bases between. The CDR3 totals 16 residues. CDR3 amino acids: CASSPERAQAKNIQYF. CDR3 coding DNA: TGTGCCAGCAGTCCCGAGAGGGCTCAGGCCAAAAACATTCAGTACTTC.

CDR3 sequence reads: CASSNSWGQGRNGYTF. CDR3 bases: TGTGCCAGTAGTAACAGCTGGGGACAGGGTCGAAATGGCTACACCTTC. The gene calls are TRBV19 and TRBJ1-2, with 9 bases aligning to TRBD1. The germline V gene has CDR1 LNHDA and CDR2 SQIVND (reference sequence). Trimming took 4 bases from V and 6 from J; bases not matched to a gene: 12. This CDR3 has 16 amino acids. The full variable domain, completed using reference TRBV19 and TRBJ1-2, is DGGITQSPKYLFRKEGQNVTLSCEQNLNHDAMYWYRQDPGQGLRLIYYSQIVNDFQKGDIAEGYSVSREKKESFPLTVTSAQKNPTAFYLCASSNSWGQGRNGYTFGSGTRLTVV.

The CDR3 loop reads CASSPFGLAGHREQFF. CDR3 DNA sequence: TGTGCCAGCAGTCCCTTCGGCCTAGCGGGACATCGTGAGCAGTTCTTC. The chain uses TRBV6-4 and TRBJ2-1; 9 nucleotides align to TRBD2. Per the germline V gene, CDR1 is MRHNA and CDR2 is SNTAGT. V shed 5 bases, J shed 9 bases, and the junction held 14 bases outside the gene matches. This CDR3 has 16 residues.

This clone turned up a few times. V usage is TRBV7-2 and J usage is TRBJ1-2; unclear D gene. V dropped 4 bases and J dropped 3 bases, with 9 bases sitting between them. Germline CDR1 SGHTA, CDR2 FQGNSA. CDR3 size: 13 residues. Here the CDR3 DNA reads TGTGCCAGCAGCTCCCAGGCGTACTATGGCTACACCTTC. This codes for CASSSQAYYGYTF.

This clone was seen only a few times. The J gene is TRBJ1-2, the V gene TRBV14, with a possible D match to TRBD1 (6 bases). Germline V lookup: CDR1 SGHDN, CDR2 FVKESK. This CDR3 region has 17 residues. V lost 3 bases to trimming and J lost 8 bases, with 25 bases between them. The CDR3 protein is CASSHRGESRGAGGYTF. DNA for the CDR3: TGTGCCAGCAGCCACCGGGGAGAATCCAGGGGCGCCGGGGGCTACACCTTC.

This CDR3 is CASSEKPGLASDEQFF. CDR3 bases: TGTGCCAGCAGTGAAAAACCGGGACTAGCTAGCGATGAGCAGTTCTTC. The chain has TRBV6-1 and TRBJ2-1, with TRBD2 matching over 9 bases. V dropped 2 bases and J dropped 8; count of bases not matched to a gene: 10. Germline V lookup: CDR1 MNHNS, CDR2 SASEGT. This CDR3 has 16 amino acids.

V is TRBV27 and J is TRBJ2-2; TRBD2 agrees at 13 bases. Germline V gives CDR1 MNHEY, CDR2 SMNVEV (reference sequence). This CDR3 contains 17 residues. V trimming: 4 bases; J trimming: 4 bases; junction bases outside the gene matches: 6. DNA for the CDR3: TGTGCCAGCAGTTCCTCGGGACTAGCGGGATTCACCGGGGAGCTGTTTTTT. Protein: CASSSSGLAGFTGELFF.

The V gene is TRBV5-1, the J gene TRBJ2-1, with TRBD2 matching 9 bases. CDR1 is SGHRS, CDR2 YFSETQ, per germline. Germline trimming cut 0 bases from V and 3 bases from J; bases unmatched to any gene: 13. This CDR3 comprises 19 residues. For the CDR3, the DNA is TGCGCCAGCAGCTTGGTGTCTAGCGGGAAAACCGGGTTCTACAATGAGCAGTTCTTC. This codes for CASSLVSSGKTGFYNEQFF.

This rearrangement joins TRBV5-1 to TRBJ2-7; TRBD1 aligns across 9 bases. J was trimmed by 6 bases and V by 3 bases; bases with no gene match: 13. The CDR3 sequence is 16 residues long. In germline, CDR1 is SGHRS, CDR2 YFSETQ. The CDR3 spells CASSSPLGTGFVEQYF. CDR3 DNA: TGCGCCAGCAGCTCTCCGCTGGGGACAGGGTTCGTCGAGCAGTACTTC. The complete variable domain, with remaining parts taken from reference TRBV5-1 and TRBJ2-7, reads KAGVTQTPRYLIKTRGQQVTLSCSPISGHRSVSWYQQTPGQGLQFLFEYFSETQRNKGNFPGRFSGRQFSNSRSEMNVSTLELGDSALYLCASSSPLGTGFVEQYFGPGTRLTVT.

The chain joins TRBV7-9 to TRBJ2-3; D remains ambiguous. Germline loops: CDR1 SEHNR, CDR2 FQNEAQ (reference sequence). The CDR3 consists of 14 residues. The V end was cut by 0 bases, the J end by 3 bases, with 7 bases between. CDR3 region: CASSLAGMTDTQYF. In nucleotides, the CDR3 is TGTGCCAGCAGCTTAGCGGGCATGACAGATACGCAGTATTTT. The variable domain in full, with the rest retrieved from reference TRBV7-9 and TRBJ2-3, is DTGVSQNPRHKITKRGQNVTFRCDPISEHNRLYWYRQTLGQGPEFLTYFQNEAQLEKSRLLSDRFSAERPKGSFSTLEIQRTEQGDSAMYLCASSLAGMTDTQYFGPGTRLTVL.

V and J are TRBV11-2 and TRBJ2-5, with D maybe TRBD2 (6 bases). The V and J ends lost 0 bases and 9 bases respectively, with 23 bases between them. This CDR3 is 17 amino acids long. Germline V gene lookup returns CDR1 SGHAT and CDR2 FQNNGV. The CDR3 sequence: CASSLDAHQAGEEAQYF. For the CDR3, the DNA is TGTGCCAGCAGCTTAGATGCTCATCAAGCGGGTGAGGAGGCCCAGTACTTC.

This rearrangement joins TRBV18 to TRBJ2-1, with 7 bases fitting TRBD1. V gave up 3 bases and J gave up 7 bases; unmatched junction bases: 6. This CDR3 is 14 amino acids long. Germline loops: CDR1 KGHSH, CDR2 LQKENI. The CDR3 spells CASSPATGLNEQFF. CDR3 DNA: TGTGCCAGCTCACCCGCGACAGGGTTGAATGAGCAGTTCTTC.

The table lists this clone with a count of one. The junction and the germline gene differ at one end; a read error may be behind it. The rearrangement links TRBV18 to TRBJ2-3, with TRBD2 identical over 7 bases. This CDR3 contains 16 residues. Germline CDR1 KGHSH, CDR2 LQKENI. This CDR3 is CASSPLSSGVTDTQCF. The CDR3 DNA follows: TGTGCCAGCTCACCACTTTCTAGCGGAGTCACAGATACGCAGTGTTTT.

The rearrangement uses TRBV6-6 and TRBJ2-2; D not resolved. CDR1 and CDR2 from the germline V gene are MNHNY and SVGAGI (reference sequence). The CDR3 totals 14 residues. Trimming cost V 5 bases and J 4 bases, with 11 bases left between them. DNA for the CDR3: TGTGCCAGCAGTCCATACTTGGGCACCGGGGAGCTGTTTTTT. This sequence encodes CASSPYLGTGELFF.